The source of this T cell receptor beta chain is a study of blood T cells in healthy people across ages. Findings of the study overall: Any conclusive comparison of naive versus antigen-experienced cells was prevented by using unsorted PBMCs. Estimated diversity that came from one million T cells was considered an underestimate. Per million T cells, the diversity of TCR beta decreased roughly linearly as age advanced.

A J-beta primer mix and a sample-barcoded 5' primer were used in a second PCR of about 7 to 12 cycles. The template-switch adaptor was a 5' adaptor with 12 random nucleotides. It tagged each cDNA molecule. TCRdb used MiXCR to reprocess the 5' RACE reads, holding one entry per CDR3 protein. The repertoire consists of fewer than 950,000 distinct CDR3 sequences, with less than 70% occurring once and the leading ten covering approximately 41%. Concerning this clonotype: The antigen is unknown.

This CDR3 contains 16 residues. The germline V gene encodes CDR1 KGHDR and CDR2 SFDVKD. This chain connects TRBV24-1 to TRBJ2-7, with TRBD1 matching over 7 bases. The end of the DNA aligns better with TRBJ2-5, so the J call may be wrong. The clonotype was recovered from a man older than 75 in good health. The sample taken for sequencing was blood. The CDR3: CATSDFPSRGRETQYF. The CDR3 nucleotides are TGTGCCACCAGTGATTTCCCCTCCAGGGGGAGAGAGACCCAGTACTTC.